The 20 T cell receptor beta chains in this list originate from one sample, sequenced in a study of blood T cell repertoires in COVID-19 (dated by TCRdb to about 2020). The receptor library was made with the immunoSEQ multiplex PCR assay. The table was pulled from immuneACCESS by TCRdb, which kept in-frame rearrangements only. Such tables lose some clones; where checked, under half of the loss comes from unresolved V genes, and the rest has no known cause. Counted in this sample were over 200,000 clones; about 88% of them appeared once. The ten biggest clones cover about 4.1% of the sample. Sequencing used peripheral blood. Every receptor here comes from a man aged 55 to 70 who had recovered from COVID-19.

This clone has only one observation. The CDR3 loop reads CSVKGDTVQETQYF. In DNA form, the CDR3 reads TGCAGTGTAAAAGGGGATACTGTCCAAGAGACCCAGTACTTC. The J gene is TRBJ2-5, the V gene TRBV29-1; tentatively, D is TRBD1 (5 bases). The CDR3 sequence is 14 residues long. CDR1 is SQVTM and CDR2 is ANQGSEA in the germline V gene.

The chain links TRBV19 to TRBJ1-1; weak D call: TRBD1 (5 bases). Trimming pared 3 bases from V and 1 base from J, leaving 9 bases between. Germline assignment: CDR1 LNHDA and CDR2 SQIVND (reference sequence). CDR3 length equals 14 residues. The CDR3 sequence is CASSMQGSNTEAFF. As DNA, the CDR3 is TGTGCCAGTAGTATGCAGGGATCGAACACTGAAGCTTTCTTT.

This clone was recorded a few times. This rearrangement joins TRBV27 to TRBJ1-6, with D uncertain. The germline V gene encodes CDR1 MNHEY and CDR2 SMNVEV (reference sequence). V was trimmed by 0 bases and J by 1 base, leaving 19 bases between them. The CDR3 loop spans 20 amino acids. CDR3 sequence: CASSLSILPGSGSYNSPLHF. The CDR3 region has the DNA TGTGCCAGCAGTTTATCGATACTCCCGGGGTCGGGGTCCTATAATTCACCCCTCCACTTT.

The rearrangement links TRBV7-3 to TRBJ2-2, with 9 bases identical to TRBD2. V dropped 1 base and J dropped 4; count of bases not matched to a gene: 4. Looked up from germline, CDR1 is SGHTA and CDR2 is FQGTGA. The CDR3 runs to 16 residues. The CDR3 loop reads CASSLNSGGSTGELFF. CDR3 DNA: TGTGCCAGCAGCTTAAATAGCGGGGGATCCACCGGGGAGCTGTTTTTT.

CDR3 in DNA: TGTGCCAGCAGTAAAGGACAAGGGGGCTACACCTTC. It yields the protein CASSKGQGGYTF. The gene calls are TRBV12-3 or TRBV12-4 and TRBJ1-2; D may be TRBD1 (5 bases). The CDR3 totals 12 residues. V was clipped by 5 bases and J by 8 bases, with 12 bases between them.

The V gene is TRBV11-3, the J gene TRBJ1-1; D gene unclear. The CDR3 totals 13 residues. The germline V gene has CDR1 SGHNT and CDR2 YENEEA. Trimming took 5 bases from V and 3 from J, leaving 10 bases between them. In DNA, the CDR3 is TGTGCCAGCAGCCGCGGGGAGGACACTGAAGCTTTCTTT. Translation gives CASSRGEDTEAFF. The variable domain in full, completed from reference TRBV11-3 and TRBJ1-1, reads EAGVVQSPRYKIIEKKQPVAFWCNPISGHNTLYWYLQNLGQGPELLIRYENEEAVDDSQLPKDRFSAERLKGVDSTLKIQPAELGDSAVYLCASSRGEDTEAFFGQGTRLTVV.

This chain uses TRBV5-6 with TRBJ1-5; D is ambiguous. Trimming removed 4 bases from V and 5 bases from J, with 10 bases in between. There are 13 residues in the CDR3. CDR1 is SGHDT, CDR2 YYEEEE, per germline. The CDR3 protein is CASSDYRYQPQHF. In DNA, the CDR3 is TGTGCCAGCAGCGACTACAGATATCAGCCCCAGCATTTT.

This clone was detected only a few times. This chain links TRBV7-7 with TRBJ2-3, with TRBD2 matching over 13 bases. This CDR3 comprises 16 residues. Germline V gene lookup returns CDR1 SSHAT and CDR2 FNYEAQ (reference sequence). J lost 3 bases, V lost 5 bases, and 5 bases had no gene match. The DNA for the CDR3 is TGTGCCAGCAGCCCGGGGACTAGCGGGAATACAGATACGCAGTATTTT. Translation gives CASSPGTSGNTDTQYF.

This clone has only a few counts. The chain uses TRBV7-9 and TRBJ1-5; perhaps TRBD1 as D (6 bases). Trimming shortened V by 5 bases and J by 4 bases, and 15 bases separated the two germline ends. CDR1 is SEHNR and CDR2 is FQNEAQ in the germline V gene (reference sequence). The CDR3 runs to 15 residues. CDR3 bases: TGTGCCAGCAGCCCCCCCGGACAGATGAATCAGCCCCAGCATTTT. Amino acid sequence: CASSPPGQMNQPQHF.

CDR3 nucleotides: TGCGCCAGCAGTGACCCGAGCCGGGAGCAAGAGACCCAGTACTTC. Its translation: CASSDPSREQETQYF. The V call is TRBV10-1, the J call TRBJ2-5; TRBD2 might be the D (6 bases). Deletions cut 3 bases from V and 2 bases from J, with 13 bases between. Germline assignment: CDR1 WNHNN and CDR2 SYGVQD (reference sequence). This CDR3 is built from 15 residues.

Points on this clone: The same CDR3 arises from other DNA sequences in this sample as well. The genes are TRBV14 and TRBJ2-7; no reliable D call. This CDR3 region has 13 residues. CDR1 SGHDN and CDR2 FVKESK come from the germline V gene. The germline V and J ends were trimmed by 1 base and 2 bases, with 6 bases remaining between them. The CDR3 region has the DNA TGTGCCAGCAGCCAAGGCCGAGCCTACGAGCAGTACTTC. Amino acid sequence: CASSQGRAYEQYF.

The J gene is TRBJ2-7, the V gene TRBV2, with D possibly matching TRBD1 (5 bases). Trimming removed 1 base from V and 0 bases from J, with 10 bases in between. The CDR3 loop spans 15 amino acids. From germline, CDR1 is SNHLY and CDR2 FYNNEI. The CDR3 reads CASSEGGASSYEQYF. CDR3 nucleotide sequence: TGTGCCAGCAGTGAAGGTGGGGCGAGCTCCTACGAGCAGTACTTC.

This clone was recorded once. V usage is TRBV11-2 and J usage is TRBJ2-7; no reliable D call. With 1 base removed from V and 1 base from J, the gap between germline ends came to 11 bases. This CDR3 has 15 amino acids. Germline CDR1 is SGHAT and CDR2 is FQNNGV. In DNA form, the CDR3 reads TGTGCCAGCAGCTTAGTTGGCTCATCGTCCTACGAGCAGTACTTC. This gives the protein CASSLVGSSSYEQYF. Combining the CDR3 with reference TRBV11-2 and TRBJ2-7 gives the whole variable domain EAGVAQSPRYKIIEKRQSVAFWCNPISGHATLYWYQQILGQGPKLLIQFQNNGVVDDSQLPKDRFSAERLKGVDSTLKIQPAKLEDSAVYLCASSLVGSSSYEQYFGPGTRLTVT.

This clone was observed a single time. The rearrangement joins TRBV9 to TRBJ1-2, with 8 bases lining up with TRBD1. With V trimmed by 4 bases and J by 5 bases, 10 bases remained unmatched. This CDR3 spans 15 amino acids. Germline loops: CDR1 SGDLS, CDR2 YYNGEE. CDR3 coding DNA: TGTGCCAGCAGCCCCCCCGGACAGGGAGGTTATGGCTACACCTTC. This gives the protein CASSPPGQGGYGYTF. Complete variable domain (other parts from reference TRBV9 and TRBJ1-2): DSGVTQTPKHLITATGQRVTLRCSPRSGDLSVYWYQQSLDQGLQFLIQYYNGEERAKGNILERFSAQQFPDLHSELNLSSLELGDSALYFCASSPPGQGGYGYTFGSGTRLTVV.

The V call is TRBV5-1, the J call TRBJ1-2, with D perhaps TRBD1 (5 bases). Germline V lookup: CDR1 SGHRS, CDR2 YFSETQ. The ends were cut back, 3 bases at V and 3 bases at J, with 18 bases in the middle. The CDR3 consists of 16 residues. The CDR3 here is CASSSFSGQGDYGYTF. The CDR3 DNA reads TGCGCCAGCAGCTCTTTCTCAGGGCAAGGAGACTATGGCTACACCTTC.

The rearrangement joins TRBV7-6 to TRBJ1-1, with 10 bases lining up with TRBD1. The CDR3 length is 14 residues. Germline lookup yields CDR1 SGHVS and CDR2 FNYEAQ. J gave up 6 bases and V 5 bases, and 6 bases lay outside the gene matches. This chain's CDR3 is CASSAGTGASEAFF. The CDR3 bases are TGTGCCAGCAGCGCAGGGACAGGGGCTTCTGAAGCTTTCTTT.

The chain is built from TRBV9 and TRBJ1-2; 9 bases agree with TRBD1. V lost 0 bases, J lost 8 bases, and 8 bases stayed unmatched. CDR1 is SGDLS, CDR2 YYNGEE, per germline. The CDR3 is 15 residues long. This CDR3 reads CASSVAWDRVRGYTF. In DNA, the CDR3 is TGTGCCAGCAGCGTAGCTTGGGACAGGGTGCGGGGCTACACCTTC. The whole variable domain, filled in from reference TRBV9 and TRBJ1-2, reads DSGVTQTPKHLITATGQRVTLRCSPRSGDLSVYWYQQSLDQGLQFLIQYYNGEERAKGNILERFSAQQFPDLHSELNLSSLELGDSALYFCASSVAWDRVRGYTFGSGTRLTVV.

The chain's CDR3 is CASSFLAGGDNEQFF. The CDR3 coding sequence is TGTGCCAGCAGCTTTCTAGCGGGGGGAGACAATGAGCAGTTCTTC. This chain uses TRBV7-3 with TRBJ2-1; the match to TRBD2 covers 11 bases. The ends lost 3 bases at V and 5 bases at J; junction bases unmatched: 3. From germline, CDR1 is SGHTA and CDR2 FQGTGA. This CDR3 contains 15 residues.

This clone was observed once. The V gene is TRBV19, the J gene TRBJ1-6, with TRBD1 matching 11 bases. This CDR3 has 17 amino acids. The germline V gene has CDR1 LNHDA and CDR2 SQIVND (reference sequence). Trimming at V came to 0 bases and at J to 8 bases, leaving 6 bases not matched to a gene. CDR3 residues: CASSIDWDRGNYSPLHF. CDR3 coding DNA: TGTGCCAGTAGTATAGATTGGGACAGGGGGAACTATTCACCCCTCCACTTT.

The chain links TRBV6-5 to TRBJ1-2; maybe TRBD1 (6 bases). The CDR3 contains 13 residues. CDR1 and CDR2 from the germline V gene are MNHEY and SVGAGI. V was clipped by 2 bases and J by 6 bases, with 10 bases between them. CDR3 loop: CASSYEQGNGYTF. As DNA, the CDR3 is TGTGCCAGCAGTTACGAACAGGGAAATGGCTACACCTTC.